This is a list of T cell receptor beta chains from one sample in a study of response to subunit inactivated influenza vaccine. Via MiXCR, TCRdb re-called the RT-PCR reads, giving one row per CDR3 protein. The data contain roughly 670,000 distinct CDR3 sequences, approximately 14% of them seen just once; the ten biggest clones take up 6.5% to 8%. Specimen: PBMCs from blood, collected around 14 days before vaccination. Receptors originate from a man aged 50-60 years who received an inactivated influenza vaccine. Each CDR3 is given with its conserved first and last residue. The D gene is left open where the match is weak. The size of a clone is reported for some rows only, either as once, few or many, or as a class for expanded clones.

NA,15,NA,TRBJ2-1,TRBV7-9,TGTGCCAGCAGCTTGGCCGCTAGCTCCTACAATGAGCAGTTCTTC,CASSLAASSYNEQFF
TRBD2,13,NA,TRBJ2-1,TRBV7-3,TGTGCCAGCAGCAGCGGGGCCCACAATGAGCAGTTCTTC,CASSSGAHNEQFF
NA,13,many,TRBJ2-1,TRBV9,TGTGCCAGCAGTGTAGGACAGTACAATGAGCAGTTCTTC,CASSVGQYNEQFF
TRBD2,18,NA,TRBJ2-4,TRBV11-1,TGTGCCAGCAGCTTCGGCCTAGCGGGAAAGGCAGCCAAAAACATTCAGTACTTC,CASSFGLAGKAAKNIQYF
NA,13,NA,TRBJ1-6,TRBV11-3,TGTGCCAGCAGCTCTACAGGGAATTCACCCCTCCACTTT,CASSSTGNSPLHF
TRBD1,16,few,TRBJ1-5,TRBV20-1,TGCAGTGCTCGAGGACAGGGGACAGTAGTCAATCAGCCCCAGCATTTT,CSARGQGTVVNQPQHF
NA,15,few,TRBJ2-7,TRBV6-2/TRBV6-3,TGTGCCAGCACCCCCGTTCTCCAGCACACCTACGAGCAGTACTTC,CASTPVLQHTYEQYF
TRBD2,13,many,TRBJ2-7,TRBV10-3,TGTGCCCATACTTGGCGGGAGGGCTACGAGCAGTACTTC,CAHTWREGYEQYF
NA,12,many,TRBJ2-5,TRBV11-2,TGTGCCAGCAGCTTATTCACGGAGACCCAGTACTTC,CASSLFTETQYF
TRBD1,14,few,TRBJ1-4,TRBV5-1,TGCGCCAGCAGCTTTTCGGACAGGGCAGAAAAACTGTTTTTT,CASSFSDRAEKLFF
TRBD1,14,NA,TRBJ2-5,TRBV12-3/TRBV12-4,TGTGCCAGCAGGGGGGAGACAGGGAAAGAGACCCAGTACTTC,CASRGETGKETQYF
NA,14,few,TRBJ1-2,TRBV28,TGTGCCAGCAGTAGGGACTTTACCCCTAACGGCTACACCTTC,CASSRDFTPNGYTF
NA,12,NA,TRBJ2-5,TRBV7-9,TGTGCCAGCAGCTTAGATAGCCAGACCCAGTACTTC,CASSLDSQTQYF
NA,14,few,TRBJ1-5,TRBV30,TGTGCCTGGAGCACACAGAGCCTCAATCAGCCCCAGCATTTT,CAWSTQSLNQPQHF
NA,14,NA,TRBJ1-2,TRBV6-1,TGTGCCAGCAGAACAGCGGCTCGTGGAGATGGCTACACCTTC,CASRTAARGDGYTF
TRBD1,14,NA,TRBJ2-7,TRBV9,TGTGCCAGCAGCAAGGGACAGGGTTACTACGAGCAGTACTTC,CASSKGQGYYEQYF
NA,14,few,TRBJ2-5,TRBV7-9,TGTGCCAGCAGCTGGGGGGAATCACCAGAGACCCAGTACTTC,CASSWGESPETQYF
TRBD1,15,few,TRBJ2-7,TRBV27,TGTGCCAGCAGTGCCGGGACAGGGGGCACCTACGAGCAGTACTTC,CASSAGTGGTYEQYF
NA,11,once,TRBJ2-7,TRBV5-1,TGCGCCAGCAGCGGGGGGCTTGAGCAGTACTTC,CASSGGLEQYF
NA,17,many,TRBJ2-7,TRBV6-1,TGTGCCAGCAGCGAGCTCGTGACAGCGTCGTCTACCTACGAGCAGTACTTC,CASSELVTASSTYEQYF
TRBD2,18,many,TRBJ2-3,TRBV6-2/TRBV6-3,TGTGCCAGCAGTTACTGGGGACTAGCGGAACAAAGCACAGATACGCAGTATTTT,CASSYWGLAEQSTDTQYF
NA,13,NA,TRBJ2-2,TRBV7-7,TGTGCTAGCAGCTTAGCTCCGGTTGGGGAGCTGTTTTTT,CASSLAPVGELFF
NA,14,few,TRBJ1-1,TRBV5-1,TGCGCCAGCAGCTTGGTCCCGGGAAACACTGAAGCTTTCTTT,CASSLVPGNTEAFF
TRBD1,15,NA,TRBJ2-5,TRBV11-2,TGTGCCAGCAGCTACGCCGGGACAGGGGGAGAGACCCAGTACTTC,CASSYAGTGGETQYF
NA,12,NA,TRBJ2-2,TRBV6-2/TRBV6-3,TGTGCCAGCAGATATACTACCGGGGAGCTGTTTTTT,CASRYTTGELFF
NA,16,NA,TRBJ1-6,TRBV7-2,TGTGCCAGCAGCTTTTCGGGGAGCTCCTATAATTCACCCCTCCACTTT,CASSFSGSSYNSPLHF
TRBD2,17,few,TRBJ2-1,TRBV24-1,TGTGCCACCAGTGATCCGGGACTAGCGGGGGCCAACAATGAGCAGTTCTTC,CATSDPGLAGANNEQFF
TRBD1,14,NA,TRBJ1-2,TRBV27,TGTGCCAGCAGATTGCAAGGGACAGGGGGTGGCTACACCTTC,CASRLQGTGGGYTF
NA,14,NA,TRBJ2-7,TRBV3-1,TGTGCCAGCAGCCATCCCAGGACAACCTACGAGCAGTACTTC,CASSHPRTTYEQYF